This is a list of T cell receptor beta chains from one sample in a study of T cells in Graves' hyperthyroidism and ophthalmopathy. TCRdb called the multiplex PCR reads again in MiXCR, with one record for every CDR3 protein. The sample consists of fewer than 850,000 distinct CDR3 sequences, roughly 17% of them appearing once. Sequences were obtained from blood. The receptors come from a man aged 45-60 years with Graves' hyperthyroidism. Each CDR3 is given with its conserved first and last residue. A D gene is named only where the DNA matches it firmly. The listing skips clone size in some rows; elsewhere it reads once, few, many or a size class.

DNA | CDR3 | V | D | size | J
TGTGCCAGTAAGACTAGCGGGAGCACAGATACGCAGTATTTT | CASKTSGSTDTQYF | TRBV6-2/TRBV6-3 | TRBD2 | - | TRBJ2-3
TGTGCCAGCAAATTAGCAGGGGGGAGTCCACACGAAAAACTGTTTTTT | CASKLAGGSPHEKLFF | TRBV6-1 | TRBD1 | many | TRBJ1-4
TGTGCCAGCACTCCCGAAGGGGTGGGAAATTCACCCCTCCACTTT | CASTPEGVGNSPLHF | TRBV2 | - | - | TRBJ1-6
TGCAGCGGGCTCGGGACTAGCCTCTCCTACGAGCAGTACTTC | CSGLGTSLSYEQYF | TRBV20-1 | TRBD2 | - | TRBJ2-7
TGTGCCTGGAGTGTTAGGCAGGGGGGCACTGAAGCTTTCTTT | CAWSVRQGGTEAFF | TRBV30 | TRBD1 | many | TRBJ1-1
TGTGCCAGCAGCGTAGCTCCACAGACGAACACCGGGGAGCTGTTTTTT | CASSVAPQTNTGELFF | TRBV9 | - | - | TRBJ2-2
TGTGCCAGCAGTCCCCAGGGGGCTCGAAACACCATATATTTT | CASSPQGARNTIYF | TRBV12-3/TRBV12-4 | TRBD1 | many | TRBJ1-3
TGTGCCAGCAGCTTTCTAGCGGGAGGCGGGGGCACAGATACGCAGTATTTT | CASSFLAGGGGTDTQYF | TRBV3-1 | TRBD2 | many | TRBJ2-3
TGTGCCAGCAGTCGCACGACAGGAGCCACCGGGGAGCTGTTTTTT | CASSRTTGATGELFF | TRBV6-5 | - | few | TRBJ2-2
TGTGCCAGCAGCTCCCGACTTGTGAACACCGGGGAGCTGTTTTTT | CASSSRLVNTGELFF | TRBV7-9 | - | - | TRBJ2-2
TGTGCCAGCAGTGAACTCCACGGGACAGGGGATGGCTACACCTTC | CASSELHGTGDGYTF | TRBV25-1 | TRBD1 | - | TRBJ1-2
TGCGCCAGCAGCCAAGACCTGTCGGCAGCTGGTAACACTGAAGCTTTCTTT | CASSQDLSAAGNTEAFF | TRBV4-1 | - | many | TRBJ1-1
TGTGCCAGCAGCTTAGTGGCCCAGGGGGCGAGGCAGCCCCAGCATTTT | CASSLVAQGARQPQHF | TRBV7-2 | TRBD1 | few | TRBJ1-5
TGTGCCACCAGCAGAGAGTATCTCCTCTCTGGGGCCAACGTCCTGACTTTC | CATSREYLLSGANVLTF | TRBV15 | - | - | TRBJ2-6
TGTGCCTGGAGTGCACAACAGGGGCAACCTTACGAGCAGTACTTC | CAWSAQQGQPYEQYF | TRBV30 | TRBD1 | few | TRBJ2-7
TGCAGTGCTTTAGGACTGCCGACCTACGAGCAGTACTTC | CSALGLPTYEQYF | TRBV20-1 | - | few | TRBJ2-7
TGTGCCAGCAGTTCCCGACAGTGGTCCGGGACTAGTTACACCGGGGAGCTGTTTTTT | CASSSRQWSGTSYTGELFF | TRBV12-3/TRBV12-4 | TRBD2 | few | TRBJ2-2
TGTGCCAGCAGCTTATTCTCAGGACAGGGGAGATCTTCACCCCTCCACTTT | CASSLFSGQGRSSPLHF | TRBV6-2/TRBV6-3 | TRBD1 | - | TRBJ1-6
TGTGCCAGTAGTACTTGGGAGAGCTCCTACAATGAGCAGTTCTTC | CASSTWESSYNEQFF | TRBV19 | - | many | TRBJ2-1
TGTGCCAGCAGATTATACAGGGGTCCCCAGCCCCAGCATTTT | CASRLYRGPQPQHF | TRBV28 | TRBD1 | - | TRBJ1-5
TGTGCCAGTAAGCCCGACAGGGTTGGCAATGAGCAGTTCTTC | CASKPDRVGNEQFF | TRBV19 | TRBD1 | many | TRBJ2-1
TGTGCCAGCAGACCTTCGGACAGGGGTTGGCATCAGCCCCAGCATTTT | CASRPSDRGWHQPQHF | TRBV12-3/TRBV12-4 | TRBD1 | many | TRBJ1-5
TGCGCCAGCAGTGACATTCCGACAGGGAGCCACGAGCAGTACTTC | CASSDIPTGSHEQYF | TRBV10-1 | TRBD1 | few | TRBJ2-7
TGTGCCAACAGCGTTAGGACTAGCGGGTTCTACGAGCAGTACTTC | CANSVRTSGFYEQYF | TRBV9 | TRBD2 | few | TRBJ2-7
TGTGCCAGCAGGGGCGGACAAAGCTCTGGGGCCAACGTCCTGACTTTC | CASRGGQSSGANVLTF | TRBV2 | - | many | TRBJ2-6
TGCAGTGCTAGAGGGACAGGGGGCTACAATTCACCCCTCCACTTT | CSARGTGGYNSPLHF | TRBV20-1 | TRBD1 | few | TRBJ1-6
TGTGCCATCAGTCAGGAGTCCTATGGCTACACCTTC | CAISQESYGYTF | TRBV10-3 | - | - | TRBJ1-2
TGTGCCAGCACCCGAGGCGAGTCACCAGGTACGCAGTATTTT | CASTRGESPGTQYF | TRBV7-9 | - | - | TRBJ2-3
TGTGCCAGCAGACCCCGACTAGCGGGAGTTGAGCAGTTCTTC | CASRPRLAGVEQFF | TRBV12-3/TRBV12-4 | TRBD2 | - | TRBJ2-1
TGCAGTGCTAGTCCGGCTAGCGGGGAGACCCAGTACTTC | CSASPASGETQYF | TRBV20-1 | TRBD2 | - | TRBJ2-5
TGTGCCAGCAGTTTAGCGCCGGAGCAGGGGGTTTTGTCTGGAAACACCATATATTTT | CASSLAPEQGVLSGNTIYF | TRBV12-3/TRBV12-4 | TRBD1 | many | TRBJ1-3
TGTGCCAGCAGCTCCTACGGGACAGCATCGGAGCAGCCCCAGCATTTT | CASSSYGTASEQPQHF | TRBV7-2 | TRBD1 | - | TRBJ1-5
TGTGCCAGCAGCAGCCCTAGAGCCAATGAGCAGTTCTTC | CASSSPRANEQFF | TRBV7-2 | - | many | TRBJ2-1
TGTGCCAGTAGTCCGGAGGGGCGGATCTCTGGAAACACCATATATTTT | CASSPEGRISGNTIYF | TRBV19 | - | - | TRBJ1-3
TGCAGTCCCAGGGGTGGGAAGTACGAGCAGTACTTC | CSPRGGKYEQYF | TRBV20-1 | - | - | TRBJ2-7
TGTGCCAGCAGCCAACTTACAGGGTTTGCAGATACGCAGTATTTT | CASSQLTGFADTQYF | TRBV7-8 | - | many | TRBJ2-3
TGCAGTGCTAGGACCCAGGGGAACACTGAAGCTTTCTTT | CSARTQGNTEAFF | TRBV20-1 | - | few | TRBJ1-1
TGTGCCAGCAGCTCCCTAAGGTTCGGGACTAGCGGGTTGTACTTC | CASSSLRFGTSGLYF | TRBV11-2 | TRBD2 | - | TRBJ2-5
TGTGCCAGCAGTTCCAGCGTCCGAGAGTCCTACGAGCAGTACTTC | CASSSSVRESYEQYF | TRBV7-9 | - | many | TRBJ2-7
TGTGCCTGGAGCAGCGGGACAGGTGGTCAGCCCCAGCATTTT | CAWSSGTGGQPQHF | TRBV30 | TRBD1 | - | TRBJ1-5
TGTGCCAGCAGTTCGTTAAGGGAATATAGCAATCAGCCCCAGCATTTT | CASSSLREYSNQPQHF | TRBV28 | - | few | TRBJ1-5
TGCAGTGCTAGAGATCCGTTTAGGGGGCAAACCGGGGAGCTGTTTTTT | CSARDPFRGQTGELFF | TRBV20-1 | TRBD1 | - | TRBJ2-2
TGTGCCAGCAGTTACTCGAAGTGGCAGGGAGGAGAGACCCAGTACTTC | CASSYSKWQGGETQYF | TRBV6-6 | - | many | TRBJ2-5
TGTGCCAGCAGTTCCTCACCAACAGCGGGCAAGTACTCCTACGAGCAGTACTTC | CASSSSPTAGKYSYEQYF | TRBV27 | - | many | TRBJ2-7
TGTGCCAGCAGCGCCCCGGGACAGGGTGTTCCCTACGAGCAGTACTTC | CASSAPGQGVPYEQYF | TRBV28 | TRBD1 | few | TRBJ2-7
TGTGCCAGCAGTGTGACGACCCAGGGCACAGATACGCAGTATTTT | CASSVTTQGTDTQYF | TRBV28 | - | few | TRBJ2-3
TGTGCCAGCAGTTTACTTCCAGCTAGCGGGGCACCAAGTGACTACGAGCAGTACTTC | CASSLLPASGAPSDYEQYF | TRBV28 | TRBD2 | few | TRBJ2-7
TGTGCCAGCAGCGGAGGCGGTCTAGCGAGCCATTTTCAGTACTTC | CASSGGGLASHFQYF | TRBV9 | - | - | TRBJ2-4
TGTGCCAGCAGCATGTATAGCAATCAGCCCCAGCATTTT | CASSMYSNQPQHF | TRBV6-1 | - | few | TRBJ1-5
TGTGCCAGCAGCCCAAGGGAGCACTCTGGGGCCAACGTCCTGACTTTC | CASSPREHSGANVLTF | TRBV6-1 | - | - | TRBJ2-6
TGCAGTGCTTTGGGACTAGCGGGAGTTTCCTACGAGCAGTACTTC | CSALGLAGVSYEQYF | TRBV20-1 | TRBD2 | many | TRBJ2-7
TGTGCCAGCAGCCAAAGTGGCGTCGAGCAGTACTTC | CASSQSGVEQYF | TRBV9 | - | many | TRBJ2-7
TGCAGTGCTAGGGATTTAGTCTCCTACGAGCAGTACTTC | CSARDLVSYEQYF | TRBV20-1 | - | - | TRBJ2-7